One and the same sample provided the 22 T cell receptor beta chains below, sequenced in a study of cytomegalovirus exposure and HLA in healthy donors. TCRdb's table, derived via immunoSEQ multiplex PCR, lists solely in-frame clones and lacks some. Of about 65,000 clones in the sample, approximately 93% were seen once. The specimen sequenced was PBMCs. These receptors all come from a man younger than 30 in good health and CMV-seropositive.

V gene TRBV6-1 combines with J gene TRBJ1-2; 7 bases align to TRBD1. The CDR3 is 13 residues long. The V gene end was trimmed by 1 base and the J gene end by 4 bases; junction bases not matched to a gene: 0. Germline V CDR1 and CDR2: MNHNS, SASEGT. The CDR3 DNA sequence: TGTGCCAGCAGTGAAGGACAGGGCTATGGCTACACCTTC. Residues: CASSEGQGYGYTF.

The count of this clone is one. CDR3 region: CASSPGTAKNTGELFF. CDR3 sequence (DNA): TGTGCCAGCAGCCCAGGGACAGCCAAGAACACCGGGGAGCTGTTTTTT. The V gene is TRBV7-3, the J gene TRBJ2-2, with 7 bases aligning to TRBD1. V lost 5 bases, J lost 1 base, and 7 bases stayed unmatched. Germline loops: CDR1 SGHTA, CDR2 FQGTGA. The CDR3 consists of 16 residues.

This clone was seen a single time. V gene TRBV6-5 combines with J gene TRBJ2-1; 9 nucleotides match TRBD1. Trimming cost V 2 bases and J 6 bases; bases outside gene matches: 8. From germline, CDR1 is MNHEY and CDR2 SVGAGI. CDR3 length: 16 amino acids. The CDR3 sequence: CASSYRLGTGPNEQFF. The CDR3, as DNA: TGTGCCAGCAGTTACCGACTCGGGACAGGGCCCAATGAGCAGTTCTTC.

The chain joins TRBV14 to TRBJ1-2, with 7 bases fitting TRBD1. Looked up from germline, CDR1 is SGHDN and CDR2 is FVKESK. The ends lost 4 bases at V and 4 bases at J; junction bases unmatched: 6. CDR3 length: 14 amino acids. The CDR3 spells CASSPMDRLYGYTF. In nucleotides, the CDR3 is TGTGCCAGCAGCCCCATGGACAGGCTCTATGGCTACACCTTC.

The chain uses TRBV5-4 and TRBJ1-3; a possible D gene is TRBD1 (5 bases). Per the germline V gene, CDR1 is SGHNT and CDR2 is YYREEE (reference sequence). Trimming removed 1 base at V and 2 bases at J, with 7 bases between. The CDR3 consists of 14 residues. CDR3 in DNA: TGTGCCAGCAGCTTGTCAGGGACTGGAAACACCATATATTTT. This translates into CASSLSGTGNTIYF.

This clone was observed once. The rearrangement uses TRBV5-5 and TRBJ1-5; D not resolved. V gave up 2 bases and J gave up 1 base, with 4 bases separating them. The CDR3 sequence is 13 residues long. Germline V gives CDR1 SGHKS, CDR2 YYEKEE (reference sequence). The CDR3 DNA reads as TGTGCCAGCAGCTTACAGAGCAATCAGCCCCAGCATTTT. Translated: CASSLQSNQPQHF.

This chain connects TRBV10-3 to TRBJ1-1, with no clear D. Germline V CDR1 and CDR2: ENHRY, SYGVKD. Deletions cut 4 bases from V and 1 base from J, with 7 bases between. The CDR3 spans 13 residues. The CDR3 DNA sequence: TGTGCCATCAGTGGGGCTGAGAACACTGAAGCTTTCTTT. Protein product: CAISGAENTEAFF.

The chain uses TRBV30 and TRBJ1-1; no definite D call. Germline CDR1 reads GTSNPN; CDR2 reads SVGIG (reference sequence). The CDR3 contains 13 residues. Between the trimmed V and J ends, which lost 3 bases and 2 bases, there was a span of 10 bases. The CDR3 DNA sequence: TGTGCCTGGAGAAGCCCTTTAAACACTGAAGCTTTCTTT. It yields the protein CAWRSPLNTEAFF.

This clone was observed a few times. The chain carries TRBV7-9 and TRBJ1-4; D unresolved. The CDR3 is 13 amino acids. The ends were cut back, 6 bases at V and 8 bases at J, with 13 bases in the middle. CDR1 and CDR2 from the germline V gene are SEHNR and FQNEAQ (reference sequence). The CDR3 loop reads CASREAFEEKLFF. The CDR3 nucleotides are TGTGCCAGCAGGGAGGCTTTCGAGGAAAAACTGTTTTTT.

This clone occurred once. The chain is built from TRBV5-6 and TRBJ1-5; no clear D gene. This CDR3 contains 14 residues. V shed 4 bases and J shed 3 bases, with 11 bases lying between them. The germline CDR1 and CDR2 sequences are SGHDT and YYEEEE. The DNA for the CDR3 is TGTGCCAGCAGCCGTACCGGGGACAATCAGCCCCAGCATTTT. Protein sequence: CASSRTGDNQPQHF.

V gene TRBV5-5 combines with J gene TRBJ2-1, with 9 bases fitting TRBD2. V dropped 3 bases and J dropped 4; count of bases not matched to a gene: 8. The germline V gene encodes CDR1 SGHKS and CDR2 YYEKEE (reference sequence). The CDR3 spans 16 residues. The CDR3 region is CASSSPGTSRYNEQFF. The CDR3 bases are TGTGCCAGCAGCTCCCCCGGGACTAGCCGTTACAATGAGCAGTTCTTC.

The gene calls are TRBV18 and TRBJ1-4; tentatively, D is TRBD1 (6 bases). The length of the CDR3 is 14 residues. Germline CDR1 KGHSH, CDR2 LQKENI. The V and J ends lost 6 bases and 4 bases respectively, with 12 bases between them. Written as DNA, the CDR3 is TGTGCCAGCTCTCCGCAGGGGAATAATGAAAAACTGTTTTTT. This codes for CASSPQGNNEKLFF.

The DNA of the CDR3 is TGTGCCAGCAGTGTTACCGGGAAAAAAAGGGCCTATGGCTACACCTTC. Encoded protein: CASSVTGKKRAYGYTF. This chain uses TRBV6-1 with TRBJ1-2, with D unresolved. V was cut by 4 bases and J by 4 bases, with 19 bases left in between. The CDR3 has 16 residues. Germline CDR1 MNHNS, CDR2 SASEGT.

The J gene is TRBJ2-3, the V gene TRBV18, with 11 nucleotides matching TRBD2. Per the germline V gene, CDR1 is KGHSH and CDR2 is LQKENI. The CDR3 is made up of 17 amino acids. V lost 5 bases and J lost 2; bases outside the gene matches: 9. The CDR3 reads CASSSVTSGSNTDTQYF. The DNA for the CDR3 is TGTGCCAGCTCATCGGTTACTAGCGGGAGCAACACAGATACGCAGTATTTT.

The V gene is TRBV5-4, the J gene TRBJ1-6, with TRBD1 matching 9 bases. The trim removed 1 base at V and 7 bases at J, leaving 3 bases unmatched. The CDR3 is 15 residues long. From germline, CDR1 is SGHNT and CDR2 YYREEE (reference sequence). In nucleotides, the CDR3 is TGTGCCAGCAGCTTGTCGGACAGGGGAAATTCACCCCTCCACTTT. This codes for CASSLSDRGNSPLHF.

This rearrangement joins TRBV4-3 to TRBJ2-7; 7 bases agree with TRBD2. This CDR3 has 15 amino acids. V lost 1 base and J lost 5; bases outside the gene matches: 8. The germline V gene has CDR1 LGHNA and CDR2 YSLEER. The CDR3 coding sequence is TGCGCCAGCAGCCAAGGAGCGGGATACTTCAACGAGCAGTACTTC. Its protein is CASSQGAGYFNEQYF.

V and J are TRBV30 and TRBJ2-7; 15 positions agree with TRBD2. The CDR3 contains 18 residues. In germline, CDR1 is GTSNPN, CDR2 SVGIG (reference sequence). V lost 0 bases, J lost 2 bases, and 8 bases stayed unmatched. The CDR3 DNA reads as TGTGCCTGGAGTGTACGCCGGACTAGCGGGAGGGGACCCTACGAGCAGTACTTC. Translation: CAWSVRRTSGRGPYEQYF.

CDR3 sequence: CASSLPGQGAGYGYTF. CDR3 nucleotide sequence: TGTGCCAGCAGTTTACCGGGACAGGGGGCGGGATATGGCTACACCTTC. The chain carries TRBV28 and TRBJ1-2; TRBD1 aligns across 12 bases. This CDR3 is 16 amino acids long. Germline trimming cut 2 bases from V and 5 bases from J; bases unmatched to any gene: 6. Germline lookup yields CDR1 MDHEN and CDR2 SYDVKM.

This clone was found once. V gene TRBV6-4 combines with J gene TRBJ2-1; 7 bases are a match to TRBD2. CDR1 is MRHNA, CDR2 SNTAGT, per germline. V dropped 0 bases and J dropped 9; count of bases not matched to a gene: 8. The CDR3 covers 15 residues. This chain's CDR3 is CASSDSWGGDTEQFF. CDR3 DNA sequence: TGTGCCAGCAGTGACTCGTGGGGGGGAGATACTGAGCAGTTCTTC.

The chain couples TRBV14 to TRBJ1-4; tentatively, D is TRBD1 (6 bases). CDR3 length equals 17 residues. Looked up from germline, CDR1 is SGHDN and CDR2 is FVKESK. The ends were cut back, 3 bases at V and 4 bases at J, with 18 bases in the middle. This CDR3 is CASSHPRTGQRNEKLFF. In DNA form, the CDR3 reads TGTGCCAGCAGCCACCCCCGAACAGGACAGCGTAATGAAAAACTGTTTTTT. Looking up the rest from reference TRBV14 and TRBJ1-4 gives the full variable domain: EAGVTQFPSHSVIEKGQTVTLRCDPISGHDNLYWYRRVMGKEIKFLLHFVKESKQDESGMPNNRFLAERTGGTYSTLKVQPAELEDSGVYFCASSHPRTGQRNEKLFFGSGTQLSVL.

The CDR3 sequence is CASSLSPSGGELFF. The DNA for the CDR3 is TGTGCCAGCAGCTTATCCCCTAGCGGCGGGGAGCTGTTTTTT. The rearrangement links TRBV7-3 to TRBJ2-2; 7 bases agree with TRBD2. V lost 2 bases to trimming and J lost 7 bases; unmatched junction nucleotides: 4. This CDR3 contains 14 residues. Germline CDR1 is SGHTA and CDR2 is FQGTGA.

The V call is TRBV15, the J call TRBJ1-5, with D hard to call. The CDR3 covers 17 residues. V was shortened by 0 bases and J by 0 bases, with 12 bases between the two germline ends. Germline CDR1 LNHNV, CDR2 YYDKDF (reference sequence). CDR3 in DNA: TGTGCCACCAGCAGAGATCGGCCAGGTTATAGCAATCAGCCCCAGCATTTT. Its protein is CATSRDRPGYSNQPQHF. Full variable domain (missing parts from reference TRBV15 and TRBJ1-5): DAMVIQNPRYQVTQFGKPVTLSCSQTLNHNVMYWYQQKSSQAPKLLFHYYDKDFNNEADTPDNFQSRRPNTSFCFLDIRSPGLGDTAMYLCATSRDRPGYSNQPQHFGDGTRLSIL.